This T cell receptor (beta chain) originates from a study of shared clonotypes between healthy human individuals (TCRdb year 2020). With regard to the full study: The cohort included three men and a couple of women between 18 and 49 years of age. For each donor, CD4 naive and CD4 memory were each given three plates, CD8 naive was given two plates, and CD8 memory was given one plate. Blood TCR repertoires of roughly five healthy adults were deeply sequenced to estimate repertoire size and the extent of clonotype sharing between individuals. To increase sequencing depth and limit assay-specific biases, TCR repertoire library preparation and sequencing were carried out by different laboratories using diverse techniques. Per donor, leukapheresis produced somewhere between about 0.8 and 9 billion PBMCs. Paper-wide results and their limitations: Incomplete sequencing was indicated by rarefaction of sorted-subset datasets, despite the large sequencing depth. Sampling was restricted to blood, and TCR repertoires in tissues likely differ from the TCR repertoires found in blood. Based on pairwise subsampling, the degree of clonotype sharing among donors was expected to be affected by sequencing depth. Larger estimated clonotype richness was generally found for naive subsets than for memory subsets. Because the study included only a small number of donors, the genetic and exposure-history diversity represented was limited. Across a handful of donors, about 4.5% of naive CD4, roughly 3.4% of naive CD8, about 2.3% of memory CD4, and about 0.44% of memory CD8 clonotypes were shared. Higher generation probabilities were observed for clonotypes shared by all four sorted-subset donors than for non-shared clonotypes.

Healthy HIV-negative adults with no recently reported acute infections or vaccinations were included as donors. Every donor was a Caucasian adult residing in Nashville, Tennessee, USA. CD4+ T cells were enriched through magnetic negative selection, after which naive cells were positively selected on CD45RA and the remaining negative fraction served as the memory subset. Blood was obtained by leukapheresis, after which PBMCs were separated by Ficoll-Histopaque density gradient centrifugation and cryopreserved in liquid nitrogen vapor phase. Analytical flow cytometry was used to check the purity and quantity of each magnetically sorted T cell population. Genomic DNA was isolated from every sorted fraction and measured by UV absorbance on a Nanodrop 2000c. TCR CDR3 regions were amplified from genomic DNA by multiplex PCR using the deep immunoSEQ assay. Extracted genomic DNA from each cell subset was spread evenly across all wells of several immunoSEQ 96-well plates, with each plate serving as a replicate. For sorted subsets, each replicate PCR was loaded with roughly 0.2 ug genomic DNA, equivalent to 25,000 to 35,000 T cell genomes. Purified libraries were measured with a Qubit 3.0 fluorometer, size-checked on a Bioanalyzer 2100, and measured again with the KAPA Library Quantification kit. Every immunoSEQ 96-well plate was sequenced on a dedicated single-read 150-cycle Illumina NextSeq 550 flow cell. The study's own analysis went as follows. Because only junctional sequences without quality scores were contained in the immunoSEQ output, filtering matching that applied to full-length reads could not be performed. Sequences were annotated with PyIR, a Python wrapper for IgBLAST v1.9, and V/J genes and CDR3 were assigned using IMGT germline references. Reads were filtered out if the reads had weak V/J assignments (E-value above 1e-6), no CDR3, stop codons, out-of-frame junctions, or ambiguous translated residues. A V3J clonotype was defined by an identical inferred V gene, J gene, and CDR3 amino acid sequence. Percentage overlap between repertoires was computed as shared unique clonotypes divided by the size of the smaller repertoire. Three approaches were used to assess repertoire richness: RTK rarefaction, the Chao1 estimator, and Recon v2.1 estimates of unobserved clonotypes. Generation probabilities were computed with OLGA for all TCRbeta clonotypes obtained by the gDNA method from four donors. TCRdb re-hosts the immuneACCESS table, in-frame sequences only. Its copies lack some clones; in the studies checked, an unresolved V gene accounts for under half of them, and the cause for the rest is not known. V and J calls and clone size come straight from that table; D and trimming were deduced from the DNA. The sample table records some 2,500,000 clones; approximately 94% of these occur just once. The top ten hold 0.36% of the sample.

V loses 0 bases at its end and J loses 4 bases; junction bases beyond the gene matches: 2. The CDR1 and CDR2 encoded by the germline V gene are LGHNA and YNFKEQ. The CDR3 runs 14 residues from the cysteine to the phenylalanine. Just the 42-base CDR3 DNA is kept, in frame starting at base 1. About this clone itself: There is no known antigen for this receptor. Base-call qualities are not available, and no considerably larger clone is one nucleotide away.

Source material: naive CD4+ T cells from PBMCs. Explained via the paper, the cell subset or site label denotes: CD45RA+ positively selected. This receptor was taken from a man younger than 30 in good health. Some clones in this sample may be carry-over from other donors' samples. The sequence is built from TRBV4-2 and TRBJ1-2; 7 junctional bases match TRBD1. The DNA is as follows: TGTGCCAGCAGCCAAGAGGAGGGGGCCTATGGCTACACCTTC. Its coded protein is CASSQEEGAYGYTF.